The T cell receptor (beta chain) described here comes from a study of shared clonotypes between healthy human individuals. Study-wide background: The composition of the donors was a couple of women and three men aged 18 to 49.

Libraries were prepared by immunoSEQ multiplex PCR; TCRdb keeps only in-frame clonotypes and omits some of them. The repertoire includes approximately 530,000 clones, roughly 95% of them detected once, and around 0.067% sits in the top ten. This clone was counted once. Its antigen is currently unknown. Whole-study results and caveats: Sequencing depth was a factor that was expected to affect clonotype sharing among donors. It was the non-shared clonotypes that had lower generation probabilities than clonotypes shared by all four donors.

Per germline, CDR1 SGHNT and CDR2 YYREEE (reference sequence). CDR3 length: 15 amino acids. Trimming stripped 6 bases from V and 2 bases from J, with 18 bases between. The donors, all of them Caucasian adults, lived in Nashville, Tennessee. The clonotype comes from a woman in her 30s in good health. The sequencing sample was made of naive CD4+ T cells sorted from blood. Regarding subset: CD45RA+ positively selected. The gene calls are TRBV5-4 and TRBJ2-7; possibly TRBD2 for D (5 bases). CDR3 sequence reads: CASTRGSSGTYEQYF. The CDR3 DNA sequence: TGTGCCAGCACCCGCGGTTCCAGCGGAACCTACGAGCAGTACTTC.